Relative to its sample, the clone carrying this T cell receptor (beta chain) is medium-sized. These data originate in a study of T cells after yellow fever vaccination. The CDR3 covers 13 residues. Germline values: CDR1 SQVTM, CDR2 ANQGSEA. The V end lost 6 bases, the J end lost 1 base, and 13 bases lay between the germline ends. Each CDR3 protein is one row after TCRdb ran MiXCR on the 5' RACE reads. Altogether over 25,000 distinct CDR3 sequences are present, roughly 10% being singletons, with the ten largest covering roughly 12%. The chain couples TRBV29-1 to TRBJ2-7; D perhaps matches TRBD1 (6 bases). The clonotype comes from a man aged 18 to 29 who received the YFV17D yellow fever vaccine. Sequenced material: PBMCs, either bulk or a sorted T-cell subset (CD4+, CD8+, memory, or dextramer-sorted; not recorded which), taken around 14 days after the first yellow fever vaccination. CDR3 region: CSVYTGSSYEQYF. In DNA, the CDR3 is TGCAGCGTATATACAGGGTCATCCTACGAGCAGTACTTC.